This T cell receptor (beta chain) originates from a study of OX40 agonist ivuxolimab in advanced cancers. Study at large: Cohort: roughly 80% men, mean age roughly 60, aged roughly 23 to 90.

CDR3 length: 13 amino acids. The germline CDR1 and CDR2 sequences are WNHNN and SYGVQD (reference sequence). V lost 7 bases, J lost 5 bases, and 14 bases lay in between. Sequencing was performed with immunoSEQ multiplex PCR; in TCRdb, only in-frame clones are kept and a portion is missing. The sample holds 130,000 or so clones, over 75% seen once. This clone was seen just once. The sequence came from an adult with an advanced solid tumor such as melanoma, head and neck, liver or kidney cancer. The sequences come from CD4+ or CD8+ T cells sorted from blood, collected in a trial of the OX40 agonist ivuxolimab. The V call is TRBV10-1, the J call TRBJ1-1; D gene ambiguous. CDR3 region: CASKRAGSTEAFF. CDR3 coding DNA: TGCGCCAGCAAACGGGCGGGGAGTACTGAAGCTTTCTTT.